This entry describes one T cell receptor (beta chain). Antigen unknown. CDR1 is MDHEN and CDR2 is SYDVKM in the germline V gene. V dropped 5 bases and J dropped 5 bases, with 19 bases sitting between them. CDR3 length: 16 residues. This specimen belongs to a study of cytomegalovirus exposure and HLA in healthy donors. Amplification used 60 Vbeta primers and 13 Jbeta primers. Generated by immunoSEQ multiplex PCR, the TCRdb table keeps only in-frame clones and is missing some. The profile shows roughly 160,000 clones, roughly 85% of them singletons. Findings and caveats of the study: Using a false discovery rate of 0.05, a later analysis showed that 16,951 TCR beta sequences were associated with HLA alleles.

This chain links TRBV28 with TRBJ2-1; D perhaps matches TRBD2 (6 bases). Sequenced: PBMCs. The receptor comes from a boy between 2 and 10 years old in good health and CMV-seronegative. The CDR3 DNA reads TGTGCCAGCAGTGAGGCCCCGGCTAGCGCCCACAATGAGCAGTTCTTC. It translates to CASSEAPASAHNEQFF. The full variable domain, with the rest looked up from reference TRBV28 and TRBJ2-1, is DVKVTQSSRYLVKRTGEKVFLECVQDMDHENMFWYRQDPGLGLRLIYFSYDVKMKEKGDIPEGYSVSREKKERFSLILESASTNQTSMYLCASSEAPASAHNEQFFGPGTRLTVL.